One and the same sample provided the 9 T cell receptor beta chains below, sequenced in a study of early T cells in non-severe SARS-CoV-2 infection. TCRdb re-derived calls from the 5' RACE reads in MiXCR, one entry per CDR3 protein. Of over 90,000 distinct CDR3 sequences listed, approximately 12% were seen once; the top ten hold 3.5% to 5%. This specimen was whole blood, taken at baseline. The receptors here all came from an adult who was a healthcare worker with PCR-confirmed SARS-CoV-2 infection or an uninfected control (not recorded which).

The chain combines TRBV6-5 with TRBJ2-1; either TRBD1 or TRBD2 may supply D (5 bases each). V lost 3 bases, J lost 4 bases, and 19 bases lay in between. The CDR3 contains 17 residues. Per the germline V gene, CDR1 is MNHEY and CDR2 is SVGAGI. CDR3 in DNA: TGTGCCAGCAGTTATGGGTCCCCACGGGGCGGTTACAATGAGCAGTTCTTC. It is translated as CASSYGSPRGGYNEQFF.

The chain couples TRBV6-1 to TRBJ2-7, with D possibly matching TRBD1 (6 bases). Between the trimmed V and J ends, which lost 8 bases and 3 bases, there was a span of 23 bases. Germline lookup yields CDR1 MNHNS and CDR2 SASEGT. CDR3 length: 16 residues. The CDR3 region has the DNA TGTGCCAGCTCCAAGTTAGGGTGGCAGGGGAGCTACGAGCAGTACTTC. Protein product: CASSKLGWQGSYEQYF.

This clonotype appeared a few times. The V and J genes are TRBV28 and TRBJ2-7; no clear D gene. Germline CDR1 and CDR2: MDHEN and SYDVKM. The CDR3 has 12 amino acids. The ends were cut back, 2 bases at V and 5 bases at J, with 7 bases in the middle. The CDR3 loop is CASSLGGDEQYF. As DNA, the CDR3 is TGTGCCAGCAGTTTAGGCGGAGACGAGCAGTACTTC.

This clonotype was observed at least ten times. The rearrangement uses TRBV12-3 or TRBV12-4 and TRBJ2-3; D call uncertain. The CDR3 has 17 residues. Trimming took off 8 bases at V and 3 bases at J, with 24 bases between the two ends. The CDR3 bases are TGTGCCAGCCTCCTGAAGACTCTTGGCCGTGCAACAGATACGCAGTATTTT. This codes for CASLLKTLGRATDTQYF.

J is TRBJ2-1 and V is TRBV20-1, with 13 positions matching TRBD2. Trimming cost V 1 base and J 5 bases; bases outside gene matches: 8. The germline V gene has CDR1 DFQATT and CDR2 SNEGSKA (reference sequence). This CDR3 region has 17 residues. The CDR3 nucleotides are TGCAGTGCTAGAGGGACTAGCGGGAGTTACCCTCACAATGAGCAGTTCTTC. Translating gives CSARGTSGSYPHNEQFF.

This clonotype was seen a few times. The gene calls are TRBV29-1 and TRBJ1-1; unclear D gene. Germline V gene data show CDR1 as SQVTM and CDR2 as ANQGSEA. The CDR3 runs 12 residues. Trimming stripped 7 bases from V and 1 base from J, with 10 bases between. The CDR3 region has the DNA TGCAGCGCTGACCGGGGGAACACTGAAGCTTTCTTT. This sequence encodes CSADRGNTEAFF.

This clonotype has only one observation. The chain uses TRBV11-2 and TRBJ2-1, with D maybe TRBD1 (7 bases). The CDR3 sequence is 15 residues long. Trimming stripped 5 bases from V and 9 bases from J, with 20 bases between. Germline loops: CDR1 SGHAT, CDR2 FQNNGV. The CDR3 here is CASSRSRGAGAEQFF. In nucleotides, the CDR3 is TGTGCCAGCAGCCGGAGCAGGGGGGCGGGCGCTGAGCAGTTCTTC.

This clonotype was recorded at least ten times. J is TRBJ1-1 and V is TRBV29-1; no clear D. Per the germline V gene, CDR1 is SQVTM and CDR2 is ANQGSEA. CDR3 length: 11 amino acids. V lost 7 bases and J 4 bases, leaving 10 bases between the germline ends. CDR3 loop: CSGRDATEAFF. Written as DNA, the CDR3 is TGCAGCGGAAGGGATGCCACTGAAGCTTTCTTT. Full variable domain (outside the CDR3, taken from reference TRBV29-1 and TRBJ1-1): SAVISQKPSRDICQRGTSLTIQCQVDSQVTMMFWYRQQPGQSLTLIATANQGSEATYESGFVIDKFPISRPNLTFSTLTVSNMSPEDSSIYLCSGRDATEAFFGQGTRLTVV.

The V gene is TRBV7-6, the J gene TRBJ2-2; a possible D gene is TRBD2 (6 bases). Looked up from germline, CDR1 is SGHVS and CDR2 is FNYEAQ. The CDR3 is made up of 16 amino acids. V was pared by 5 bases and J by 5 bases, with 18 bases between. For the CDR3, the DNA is TGTGCCAGCAGCCCCGACCTAGCGCCCTTTACCGGGGAGCTGTTTTTT. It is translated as CASSPDLAPFTGELFF.